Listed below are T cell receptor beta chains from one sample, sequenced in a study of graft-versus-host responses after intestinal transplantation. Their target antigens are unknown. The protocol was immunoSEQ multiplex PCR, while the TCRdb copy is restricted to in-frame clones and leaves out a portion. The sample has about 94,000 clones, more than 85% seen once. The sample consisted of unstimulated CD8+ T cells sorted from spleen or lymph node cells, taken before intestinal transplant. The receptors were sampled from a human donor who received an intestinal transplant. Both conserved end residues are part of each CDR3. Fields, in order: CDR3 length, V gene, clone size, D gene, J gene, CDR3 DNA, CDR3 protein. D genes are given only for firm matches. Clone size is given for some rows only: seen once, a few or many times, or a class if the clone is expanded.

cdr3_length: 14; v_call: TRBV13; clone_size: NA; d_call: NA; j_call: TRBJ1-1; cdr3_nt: TGTGCCAGCAGCTTAGGGGAGCAGAACACTGAAGCTTTCTTT; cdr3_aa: CASSLGEQNTEAFF
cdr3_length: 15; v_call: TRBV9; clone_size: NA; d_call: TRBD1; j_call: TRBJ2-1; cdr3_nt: TGTGCCAGCAGCGCTCATGGGGACAGGGACAATGAGCAGTTCTTC; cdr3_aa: CASSAHGDRDNEQFF
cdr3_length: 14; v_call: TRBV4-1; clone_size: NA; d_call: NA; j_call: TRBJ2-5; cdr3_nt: TGCGCCAGCAGCCAAGATCCTGTGAGGGAGACCCAGTACTTC; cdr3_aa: CASSQDPVRETQYF
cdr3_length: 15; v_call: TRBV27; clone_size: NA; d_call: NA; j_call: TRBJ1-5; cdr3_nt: TGTGCCAGCAGTTTAGATGGGTCACGGGATCAGCCCCAGCATTTT; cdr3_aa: CASSLDGSRDQPQHF
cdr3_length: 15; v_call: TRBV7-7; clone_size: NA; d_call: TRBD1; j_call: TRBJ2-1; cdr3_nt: TGTGCCAGCAGCGAGGGGGCCCGGTCCTACAATGAGCAGTTCTTC; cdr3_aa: CASSEGARSYNEQFF
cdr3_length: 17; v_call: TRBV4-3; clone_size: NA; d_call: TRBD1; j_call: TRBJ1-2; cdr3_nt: TGCGCCAGCAGCCAAGAACCCGACAGGGGGCTAAGGTATGGCTACACCTTC; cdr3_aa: CASSQEPDRGLRYGYTF
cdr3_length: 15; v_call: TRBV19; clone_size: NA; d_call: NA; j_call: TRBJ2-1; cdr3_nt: TGTGCCAGTAGTATAATGAGGACAGCCTACAATGAGCAGTTCTTC; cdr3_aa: CASSIMRTAYNEQFF
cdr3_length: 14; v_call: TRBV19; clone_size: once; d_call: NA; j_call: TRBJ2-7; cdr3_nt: TGTGCCAGTAGTATTTCCAATCGGCAGGACGAGCAGTACTTC; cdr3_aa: CASSISNRQDEQYF
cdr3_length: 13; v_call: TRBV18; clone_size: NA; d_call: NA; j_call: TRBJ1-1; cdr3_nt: TGTGCCAGCTCACCTTCCGGAGGGACTGAAGCTTTCTTT; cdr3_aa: CASSPSGGTEAFF
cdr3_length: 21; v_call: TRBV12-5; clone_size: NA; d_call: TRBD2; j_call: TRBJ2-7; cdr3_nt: TGTGCTAGTGGTTTGGCCGAAACTAGCGGGGGGGCCAATAGGGGGATCTACGAGCAGTACTTC; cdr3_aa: CASGLAETSGGANRGIYEQYF
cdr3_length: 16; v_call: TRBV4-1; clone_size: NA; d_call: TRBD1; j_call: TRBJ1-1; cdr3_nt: TGCGCCAGCAGCCAAGATACAGGGGTGTGGAATCCTGAAGCTTTCTTT; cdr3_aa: CASSQDTGVWNPEAFF
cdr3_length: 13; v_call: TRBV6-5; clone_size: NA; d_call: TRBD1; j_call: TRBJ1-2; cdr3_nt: TGTGCCAGCAGTATAAGACAGGGGGATGGCTACACCTTC; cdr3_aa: CASSIRQGDGYTF
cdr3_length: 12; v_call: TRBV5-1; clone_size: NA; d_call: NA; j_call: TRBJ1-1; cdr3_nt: TGCGCCAGCAGCACGGCGGGTACTGAAGCTTTCTTT; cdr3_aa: CASSTAGTEAFF
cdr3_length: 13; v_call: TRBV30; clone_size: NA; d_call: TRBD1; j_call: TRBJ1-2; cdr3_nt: TGTGCCTGCGCGAGGGACAGGGAGAACGGCTACACCTTC; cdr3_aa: CACARDRENGYTF
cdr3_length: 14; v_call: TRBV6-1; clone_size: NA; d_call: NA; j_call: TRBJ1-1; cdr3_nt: TGTGCCAGCACCCCTTCAGGGGTGAACACTGAAGCTTTCTTT; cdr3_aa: CASTPSGVNTEAFF